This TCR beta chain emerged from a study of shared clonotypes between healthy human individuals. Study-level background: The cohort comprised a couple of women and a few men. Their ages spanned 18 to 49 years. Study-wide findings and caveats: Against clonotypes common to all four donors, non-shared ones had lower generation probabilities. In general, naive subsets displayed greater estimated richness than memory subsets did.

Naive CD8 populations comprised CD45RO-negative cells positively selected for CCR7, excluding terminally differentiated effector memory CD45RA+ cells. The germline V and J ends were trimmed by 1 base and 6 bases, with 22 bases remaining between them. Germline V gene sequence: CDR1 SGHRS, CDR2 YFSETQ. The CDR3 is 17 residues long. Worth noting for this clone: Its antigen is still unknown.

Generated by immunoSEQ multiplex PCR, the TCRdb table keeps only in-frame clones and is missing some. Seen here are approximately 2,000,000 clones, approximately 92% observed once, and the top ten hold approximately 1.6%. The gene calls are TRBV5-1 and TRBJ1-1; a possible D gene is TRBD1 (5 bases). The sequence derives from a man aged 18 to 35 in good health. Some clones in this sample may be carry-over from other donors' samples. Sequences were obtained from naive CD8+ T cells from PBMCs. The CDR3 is CASSLISGGVGAPEAFF. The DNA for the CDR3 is TGCGCCAGCAGCTTGATCTCGGGTGGGGTAGGGGCCCCTGAAGCTTTCTTT.